The clone carrying this TCR beta chain was observed many times. The target antigen is unknown. The V end was cut by 3 bases, the J end by 5 bases, with 17 bases between. The CDR3 has 16 amino acids. Germline loops: CDR1 PRHDT, CDR2 FYEKMQ (reference sequence). The data stem from a study of T cells in Graves' hyperthyroidism and ophthalmopathy. Study conclusions and caveats: The model foresaw ophthalmopathy a median around 6 months prior to onset. Blood also held most thyroid clonotypes expanded beyond 0.001.

Researchers amplified the TCR beta CDR3 regions from RNA transcripts. First-round RT-PCR of the TCR CDR3 relied on the HTBI primer set. TCRdb itself ran the multiplex PCR reads through MiXCR, one entry per CDR3 protein. The sample has about 500,000 distinct CDR3 sequences; about 15% are singletons. 10 ml of fresh peripheral blood supplied the PBMCs. The receptor was derived from a woman under 30 with Graves' hyperthyroidism. The chain links TRBV13 to TRBJ2-1; tentative D call: TRBD2 (7 bases). Sequenced: blood. CDR3 nucleotide sequence: TGTGCCAGCAGCTTGGGGGGGCTAGCGACAAACAATGAGCAGTTCTTC. Residues: CASSLGGLATNNEQFF.